One and the same sample provided the 2 T cell receptor beta chains below, sequenced in a study of control samples from healthy donors and cancer patients. Profiled with immunoSEQ multiplex PCR; TCRdb holds only in-frame clones, not every one. Here the sample spans about 80,000 clones, 85% to 90% being singletons. The sequencing sample was made of blood. The receptors stem from a man aged 45 to 65 in good health.

The chain is built from TRBV19 and TRBJ1-6, with TRBD1 identical over 8 bases. The ends lost 8 bases at V and 4 bases at J; junction bases unmatched: 10. The CDR3 sequence is 16 residues long. Per germline, CDR1 LNHDA and CDR2 SQIVND (reference sequence). The CDR3 nucleotides are TGTGCCAGTCATCCGGGACAGGACCCTTATAATTCACCCCTCCACTTT. Translation: CASHPGQDPYNSPLHF.

The V gene is TRBV15, the J gene TRBJ1-4; D possibly corresponds to TRBD1 (6 bases). V lost 5 bases and J lost 4, with 14 bases in between. CDR3 size: 15 residues. Germline CDR1 reads LNHNV; CDR2 reads YYDKDF (reference sequence). DNA of the CDR3: TGTGCCACCAGCGGGGGGGCTGGGTTTAATGAAAAACTGTTTTTT. Its protein is CATSGGAGFNEKLFF.